These 4 T cell receptor beta chains came from one sample sequenced in a study of blood T cells in healthy people across ages. A second about 6 to 11 cycle PCR used barcoded and J-beta primers. TCRdb redid the calling of the 5' RACE reads with MiXCR, one entry per CDR3 protein. The table shows some 710,000 distinct CDR3 sequences, with about 46% occurring only once. The sample was blood. These TCRs come from a man older than 75 in good health.

The chain joins TRBV2 to TRBJ2-2; D might be TRBD1 or TRBD2, each matching 6 bases. Germline assignment: CDR1 SNHLY and CDR2 FYNNEI. Trimming took off 7 bases at V and 6 bases at J, with 18 bases between the two ends. The CDR3 consists of 15 residues. This CDR3 is CASMGGSRWAGELFF. CDR3 coding DNA: TGTGCCAGCATGGGGGGCTCCCGCTGGGCCGGGGAGCTGTTTTTT.

This clonotype was counted between two and nine times. V gene TRBV7-2 combines with J gene TRBJ2-2; no clear D. V lost 2 bases and J 1 base, leaving 11 bases between the germline ends. Germline assignment: CDR1 SGHTA and CDR2 FQGNSA. This CDR3 has 16 amino acids. DNA of the CDR3: TGTGCCAGCAGCTTAAGTCTTGCGGTGAACACCGGGGAGCTGTTTTTT. Translating it yields CASSLSLAVNTGELFF.

This clonotype was seen only a few times. This chain links TRBV7-2 with TRBJ2-3; 13 nucleotides agree with TRBD2. This CDR3 contains 18 residues. CDR1 SGHTA and CDR2 FQGNSA come from the germline V gene. V lost 4 bases, J lost 3 bases, and 10 bases stayed unmatched. The CDR3 spells CASSYLLAGGPGTDTQYF. The CDR3 region has the DNA TGTGCCAGCAGCTACCTACTAGCGGGAGGGCCTGGGACAGATACGCAGTATTTT.

The table lists this clonotype with many counts. The rearrangement uses TRBV13 and TRBJ2-7; D gene unclear. The V and J ends lost 3 bases and 6 bases respectively, with 6 bases between them. Germline loops: CDR1 PRHDT, CDR2 FYEKMQ (reference sequence). The CDR3 covers 11 residues. The CDR3 is CASSFAGEQYF. The CDR3 DNA follows: TGTGCCAGCAGCTTCGCCGGCGAGCAGTACTTC. Using reference TRBV13 and TRBJ2-7 for the parts outside the CDR3, the full variable domain is AAGVIQSPRHLIKEKRETATLKCYPIPRHDTVYWYQQGPGQDPQFLISFYEKMQSDKGSIPDRFSAQQFSDYHSELNMSSLELGDSALYFCASSFAGEQYFGPGTRLTVT.